This TCR beta chain was captured in a study of CD8+CD57+ T cells in acquired aplastic anemia. Whole-study context: Recorded DNA amounts for sorted CD4+ and CD8+ cells had an average of approximately 3 ug. Overall study findings and caveats: Common to patients and controls were twenty-nine CD8+ CDR3 sequences.

The study profiled TCR beta VDJ and CDR3 using genomic DNA as template. TCRdb called the reads again in MiXCR, with one record for every CDR3 protein. The table has 150,000 to 200,000 distinct CDR3 sequences, more than 45% seen once. V lost 4 bases, J lost 3 bases, and 10 bases lay in between. The CDR3 spans 13 residues. Germline CDR1 SGHVS, CDR2 FQNEAQ. Sequenced patients had shown CD8+CD57+ cell expansion by flow cytometry. A severe acquired aplastic anemia diagnosis applied to all patients. Notes on this clonotype: Its target is not known.

This TCR was sampled from a human donor with aplastic anemia. The chain recombines TRBV7-8 with TRBJ2-7; D unresolved. Sequencing was performed on sorted CD4+, CD8+, or CD8+CD57+ T cells (not recorded which) from PBMCs. CDR3 protein: CASSSSPDYEQYF. The CDR3 nucleotides are TGTGCCAGCAGCTCCAGCCCAGACTACGAGCAGTACTTC.